This TCR beta chain comes out of a study of blood T cell repertoires in COVID-19. Across the study: Specimens from acute and convalescent COVID-19 originated in the United States, Italy and Spain. PBMCs, B-cell-depleted T cells, or T cells provided the cDNA or gDNA that made up the material.

Germline CDR1 and CDR2: SNHLY and FYNNEI. V lost 6 bases and J lost 3; bases outside the gene matches: 5. The CDR3 has 15 amino acids. Original handling: Using reference gene primer amplification, nucleated cell counts were estimated. Using immunoSEQ multiplex PCR, the repertoire was profiled, and TCRdb retains in-frame clones only, with some absent. The V and J calls and clone size are taken from that table; D and trimming were inferred from the DNA. This sample carries roughly 230,000 clones, 84% of them seen once, and the ten largest clones take 4%. J is TRBJ2-1 and V is TRBV2; 10 positions agree with TRBD2. The sequence came from a man in his forties or fifties with acute or convalescent COVID-19. Sequencing was done on a sample of peripheral blood. The CDR3 sequence: CASRAGLASYNEQFF. The CDR3 DNA is TGTGCCAGCAGAGCGGGACTAGCGAGCTACAATGAGCAGTTCTTC.